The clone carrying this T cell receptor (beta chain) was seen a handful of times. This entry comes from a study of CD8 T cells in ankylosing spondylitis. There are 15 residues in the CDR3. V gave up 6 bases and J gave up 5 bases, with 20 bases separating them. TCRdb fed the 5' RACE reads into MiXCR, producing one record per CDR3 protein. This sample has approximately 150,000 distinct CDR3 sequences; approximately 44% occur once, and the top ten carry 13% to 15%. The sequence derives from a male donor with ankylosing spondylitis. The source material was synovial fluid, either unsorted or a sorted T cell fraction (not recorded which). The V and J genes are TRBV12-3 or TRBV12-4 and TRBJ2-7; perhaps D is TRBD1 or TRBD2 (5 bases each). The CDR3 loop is CASSHDSWVRDEQYF. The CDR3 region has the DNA TGTGCCAGCAGCCACGACAGTTGGGTGAGGGACGAGCAGTACTTC.